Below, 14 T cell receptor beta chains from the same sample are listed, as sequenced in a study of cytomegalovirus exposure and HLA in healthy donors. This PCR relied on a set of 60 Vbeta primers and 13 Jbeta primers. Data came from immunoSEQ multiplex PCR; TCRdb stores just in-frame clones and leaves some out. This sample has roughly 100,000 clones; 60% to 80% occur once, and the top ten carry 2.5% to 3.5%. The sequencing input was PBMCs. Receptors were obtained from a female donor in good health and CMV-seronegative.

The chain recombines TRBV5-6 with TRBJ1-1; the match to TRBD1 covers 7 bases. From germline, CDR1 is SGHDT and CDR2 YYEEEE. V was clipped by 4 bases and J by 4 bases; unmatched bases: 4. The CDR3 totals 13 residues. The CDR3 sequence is CASSQTGTTEAFF. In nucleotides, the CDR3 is TGTGCCAGCAGCCAGACAGGGACCACTGAAGCTTTCTTT.

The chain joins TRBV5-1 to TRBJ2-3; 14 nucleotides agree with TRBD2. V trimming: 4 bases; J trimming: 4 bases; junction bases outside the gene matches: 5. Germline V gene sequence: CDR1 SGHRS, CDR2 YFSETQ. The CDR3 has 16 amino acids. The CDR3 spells CASSGGLAGVADTQYF. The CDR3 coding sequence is TGCGCCAGCAGCGGGGGACTAGCGGGAGTTGCAGATACGCAGTATTTT.

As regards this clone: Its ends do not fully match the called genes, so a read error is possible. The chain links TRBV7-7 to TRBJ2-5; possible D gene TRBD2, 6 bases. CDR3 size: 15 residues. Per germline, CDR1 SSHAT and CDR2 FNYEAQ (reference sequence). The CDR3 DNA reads TGTGCTAGCAGCTTAGTAGGAGGGAGAGAAGAGACCCAGTACTTC. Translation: CASSLVGGREETQYF.

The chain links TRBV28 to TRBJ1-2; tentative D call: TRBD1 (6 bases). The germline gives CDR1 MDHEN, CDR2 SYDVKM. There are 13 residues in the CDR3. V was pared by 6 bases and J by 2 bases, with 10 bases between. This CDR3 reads CASSLTGNYGYTF. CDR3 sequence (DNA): TGTGCCAGCAGCTTAACAGGGAACTATGGCTACACCTTC.

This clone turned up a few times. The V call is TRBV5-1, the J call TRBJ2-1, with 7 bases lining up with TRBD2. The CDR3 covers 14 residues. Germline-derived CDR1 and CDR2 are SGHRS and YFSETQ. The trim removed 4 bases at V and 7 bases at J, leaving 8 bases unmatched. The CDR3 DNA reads TGCGCCAGCAGCGCCTTGCGGGAGCTAAATGAGCAGTTCTTC. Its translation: CASSALRELNEQFF. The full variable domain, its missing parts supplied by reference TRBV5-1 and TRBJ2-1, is KAGVTQTPRYLIKTRGQQVTLSCSPISGHRSVSWYQQTPGQGLQFLFEYFSETQRNKGNFPGRFSGRQFSNSRSEMNVSTLELGDSALYLCASSALRELNEQFFGPGTRLTVL.

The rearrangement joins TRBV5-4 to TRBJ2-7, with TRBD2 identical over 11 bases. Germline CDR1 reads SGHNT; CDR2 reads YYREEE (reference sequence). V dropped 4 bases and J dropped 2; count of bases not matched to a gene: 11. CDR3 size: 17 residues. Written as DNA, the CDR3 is TGTGCCAGCAGCCTCCACTCCACTAGCGGGAGAGCCTACGAGCAGTACTTC. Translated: CASSLHSTSGRAYEQYF. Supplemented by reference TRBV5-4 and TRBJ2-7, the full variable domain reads ETGVTQSPTHLIKTRGQQVTLRCSSQSGHNTVSWYQQALGQGPQFIFQYYREEENGRGNFPPRFSGLQFPNYSSELNVNALELDDSALYLCASSLHSTSGRAYEQYFGPGTRLTVT.

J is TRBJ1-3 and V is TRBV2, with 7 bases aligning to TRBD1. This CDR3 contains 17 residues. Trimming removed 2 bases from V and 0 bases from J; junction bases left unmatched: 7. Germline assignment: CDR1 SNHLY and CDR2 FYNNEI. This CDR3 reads CASSESPTGRSGNTIYF. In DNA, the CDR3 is TGTGCCAGCAGTGAATCCCCGACAGGGCGCTCTGGAAACACCATATATTTT.

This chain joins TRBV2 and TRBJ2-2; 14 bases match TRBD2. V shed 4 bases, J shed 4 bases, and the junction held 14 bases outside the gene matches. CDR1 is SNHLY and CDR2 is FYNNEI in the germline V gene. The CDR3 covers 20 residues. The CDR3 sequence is CASSGDPGLAGVAGTGELFF. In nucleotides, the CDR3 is TGTGCCAGCAGTGGAGATCCGGGACTAGCGGGAGTGGCGGGCACCGGGGAGCTGTTTTTT.

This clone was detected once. The CDR3 protein is CASMSTGGGGAQHF. As DNA, the CDR3 is TGTGCCAGTATGTCGACAGGGGGAGGGGGGGCCCAGCATTTT. The rearrangement uses TRBV19 and TRBJ1-5, with 9 bases that match TRBD1. The CDR3 is 14 amino acids. V trimming: 7 bases; J trimming: 11 bases; junction bases outside the gene matches: 12. Germline V gene data show CDR1 as LNHDA and CDR2 as SQIVND (reference sequence).

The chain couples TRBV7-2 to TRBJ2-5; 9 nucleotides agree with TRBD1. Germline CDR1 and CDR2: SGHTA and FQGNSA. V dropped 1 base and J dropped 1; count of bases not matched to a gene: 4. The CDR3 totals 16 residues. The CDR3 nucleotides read TGTGCCAGCAGCTTAGGGGGGACAGGGACCCAAGAGACCCAGTACTTC. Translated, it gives CASSLGGTGTQETQYF.

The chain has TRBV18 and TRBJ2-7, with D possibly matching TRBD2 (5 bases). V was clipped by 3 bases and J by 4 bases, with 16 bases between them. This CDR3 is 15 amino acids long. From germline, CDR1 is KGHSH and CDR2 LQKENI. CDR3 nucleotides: TGTGCCAGCTCACCTCCCCTAGCTCCTCCGTACGAGCAGTACTTC. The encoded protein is CASSPPLAPPYEQYF.

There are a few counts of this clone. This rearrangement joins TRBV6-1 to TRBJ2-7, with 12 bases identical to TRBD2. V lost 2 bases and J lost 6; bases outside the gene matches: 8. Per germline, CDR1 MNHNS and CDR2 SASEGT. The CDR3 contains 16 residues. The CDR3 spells CASSENLPSGRGEQYF. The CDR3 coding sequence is TGTGCCAGCAGTGAAAACCTTCCTAGCGGGAGGGGCGAGCAGTACTTC.

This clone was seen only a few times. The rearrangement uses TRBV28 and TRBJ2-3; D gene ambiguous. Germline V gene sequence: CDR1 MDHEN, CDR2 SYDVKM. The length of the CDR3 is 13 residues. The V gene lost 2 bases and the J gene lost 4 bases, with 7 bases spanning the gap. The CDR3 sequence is CASSLPKPDTQYF. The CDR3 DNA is TGTGCCAGCAGTTTACCGAAGCCAGATACGCAGTATTTT.

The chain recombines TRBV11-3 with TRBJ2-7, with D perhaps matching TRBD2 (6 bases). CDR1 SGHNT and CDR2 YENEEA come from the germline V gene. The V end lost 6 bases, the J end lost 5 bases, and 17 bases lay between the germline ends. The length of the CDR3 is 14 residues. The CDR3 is CASSRGGGYHEQYF. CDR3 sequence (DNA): TGTGCCAGCAGTCGGGGTGGGGGGTACCACGAGCAGTACTTC.